These 16 T cell receptor beta chains were all obtained from the same sample, sequenced in a study of T cell repertoires in cytomegalovirus infection. TCRdb passed the reads through MiXCR, listing each CDR3 protein once. The sample includes under 200,000 distinct CDR3 sequences, 8.5% to 10% of them seen just once. Sequenced material: PBMCs. Every receptor here comes from a human donor in good health (CMV status not recorded). Some clones in this sample may be carry-over from other donors' samples.

This clonotype was seen at least ten times. The rearrangement uses TRBV5-6 and TRBJ2-3, with 9 nucleotides matching TRBD1. Germline V gene lookup returns CDR1 SGHDT and CDR2 YYEEEE. V gave up 4 bases and J gave up 8 bases; unmatched junction bases: 11. The CDR3 has 15 amino acids. CDR3 DNA: TGTGCCAGCAGCCCCGGGACAGGGTCTTTCGGTACGCAGTATTTT. Amino acids: CASSPGTGSFGTQYF.

This clonotype was detected many times. The gene calls are TRBV19 and TRBJ1-5; D call uncertain. The V and J ends lost 5 bases and 4 bases respectively, with 15 bases between them. The CDR3 is 15 amino acids. Per germline, CDR1 LNHDA and CDR2 SQIVND (reference sequence). CDR3 region: CASSALAQPNQPQHF. DNA for the CDR3: TGTGCCAGTAGTGCTTTGGCACAGCCGAATCAGCCCCAGCATTTT.

This clonotype was detected many times. The V and J genes are TRBV5-4 and TRBJ2-2, with 7 bases fitting TRBD1. Looked up from germline, CDR1 is SGHNT and CDR2 is YYREEE (reference sequence). CDR3 length: 16 amino acids. The junction had 6 bases not matched to a gene; V was cut back by 4 bases and J by 0 bases. CDR3 region: CASSKYGTANTGELFF. The CDR3 DNA sequence: TGTGCCAGCAGCAAATACGGGACAGCGAACACCGGGGAGCTGTTTTTT.

In this sample, this clonotype turned up once. Given a much more abundant clone one base away, this may be a read error. This sequence joins TRBV28 and TRBJ1-2, with TRBD1 matching over 9 bases. This CDR3 spans 15 amino acids. Trimming took 8 bases from V and 4 from J; bases not matched to a gene: 11. The germline gives CDR1 MDHEN, CDR2 SYDVKM. In DNA form, the CDR3 reads TGTGCCAGCGGGTCCGGGACAGGGTGGGTCTATGGCTACACCTTC. Amino acid sequence: CASGSGTGWVYGYTF.

Comments on this clonotype: Given a much more abundant clone one base away, this may be a read error. The chain joins TRBV27 to TRBJ1-5; D is possibly TRBD1 (6 bases). Germline CDR1 is MNHEY and CDR2 is SMNVEV (reference sequence). This CDR3 spans 15 amino acids. V shed 6 bases and J shed 12 bases, with 24 bases lying between them. This CDR3 reads CASRPRTDTSRLQHF. The DNA for the CDR3 is TGTGCCAGCAGACCCCGGACAGACACCTCAAGGCTCCAGCATTTT.

This clonotype was seen ten or more times. The chain employs TRBV7-8 and TRBJ2-3, with TRBD2 matching over 8 bases. V trimming: 4 bases; J trimming: 0 bases; junction bases outside the gene matches: 3. This CDR3 region has 15 residues. CDR1 is SGHVS and CDR2 is FQNEAQ in the germline V gene. CDR3: CASSSSSGSTDTQYF. The CDR3 DNA follows: TGTGCCAGCAGCTCTTCTAGCGGGAGCACAGATACGCAGTATTTT.

This chain joins TRBV29-1 and TRBJ2-1, with D tentatively TRBD2 (6 bases). Germline assignment: CDR1 SQVTM and CDR2 ANQGSEA. The CDR3 covers 15 residues. With 0 bases removed from V and 12 bases from J, the gap between germline ends came to 21 bases. CDR3 nucleotide sequence: TGCAGCGTTGAAGATCGAGCGGGCTCTAAGTTGGCGCAGTTCTTC. It specifies CSVEDRAGSKLAQFF.

At least ten counts were recorded for this clonotype. The rearrangement uses TRBV7-2 and TRBJ2-2; possibly TRBD1 for D (6 bases). This CDR3 is built from 15 residues. Germline V gene data show CDR1 as SGHTA and CDR2 as FQGNSA. Trimming took 5 bases from V and 0 from J, leaving 10 bases between them. CDR3 bases: TGTGCCAGCAGCCCAAGGGGGACGAACACCGGGGAGCTGTTTTTT. Protein: CASSPRGTNTGELFF.

The table lists this clonotype with many counts. This chain links TRBV20-1 with TRBJ1-5; a possible D gene is TRBD1 (6 bases). V was shortened by 0 bases and J by 7 bases, with 10 bases between the two germline ends. The CDR3 totals 13 residues. The germline V gene has CDR1 DFQATT and CDR2 SNEGSKA (reference sequence). CDR3 sequence: CSARESRGQPQHF. The CDR3 DNA follows: TGCAGTGCTAGAGAGTCCAGGGGCCAGCCCCAGCATTTT.

This chain connects TRBV6-6 to TRBJ2-3; TRBD2 matches 9 bases. Germline assignment: CDR1 MNHNY and CDR2 SVGAGI (reference sequence). The V and J ends lost 7 bases and 6 bases, in that order; junction bases with no gene match: 11. The CDR3 runs to 15 residues. CDR3 sequence: CASTPQAGGRDTQYF. For the CDR3, the DNA is TGTGCCAGCACCCCCCAAGCGGGAGGTCGTGATACGCAGTATTTT.

The chain employs TRBV6-5 and TRBJ2-3; 8 nucleotides agree with TRBD1. Per germline, CDR1 MNHEY and CDR2 SVGAGI. V gave up 3 bases and J gave up 10 bases; unmatched junction bases: 6. The CDR3 loop spans 13 amino acids. CDR3 sequence: CASSYGQGRSQYF. The CDR3 region has the DNA TGTGCCAGCAGTTATGGACAGGGCAGGTCGCAGTATTTT.

This clonotype appeared many times. The V and J genes are TRBV7-2 and TRBJ2-5, with 14 positions matching TRBD2. J was trimmed by 4 bases and V by 2 bases; bases with no gene match: 6. Germline V gene sequence: CDR1 SGHTA, CDR2 FQGNSA. This CDR3 has 17 amino acids. The CDR3 is CASSLILGLAGVETQYF. Written as DNA, the CDR3 is TGTGCCAGCAGCTTAATCCTGGGACTAGCGGGGGTAGAGACCCAGTACTTC.

Worth noting for this clonotype: This may be a read error, as it is one base from a much larger clone. J is TRBJ2-1 and V is TRBV29-1; D gene ambiguous. The CDR3 loop spans 15 amino acids. Germline CDR1 is SQVTM and CDR2 is ANQGSEA. In DNA, the CDR3 is TGCAGCGTTCTATCTAGGCTAGTCTCCTACAATGAGAAGTTCTTC. It codes for CSVLSRLVSYNEKFF.

This chain connects TRBV28 to TRBJ2-5, with TRBD2 matching 10 bases. The germline V gene has CDR1 MDHEN and CDR2 SYDVKM. V lost 3 bases to trimming and J lost 4 bases; unmatched junction nucleotides: 8. CDR3 size: 16 residues. CDR3 DNA: TGTGCCAGCAGTTTCTTCCAGCGGGGGGGCCGAGAGACCCAGTACTTC. Translated, it gives CASSFFQRGGRETQYF.

This clonotype was counted at least ten times. The V call is TRBV7-2, the J call TRBJ2-7; no clear D gene. The CDR3 runs to 13 residues. Germline V gives CDR1 SGHTA, CDR2 FQGNSA. V lost 5 bases, J lost 3 bases, and 11 bases lay in between. The CDR3 spells CASSPRMGYEQYF. CDR3 coding DNA: TGTGCCAGCAGCCCCCGTATGGGCTACGAGCAGTACTTC.

This clonotype turned up a few times. The chain combines TRBV7-2 with TRBJ1-2, with a tentative D call TRBD1 (5 bases). CDR1 and CDR2 (germline): SGHTA, FQGNSA. Deletions cut 2 bases from V and 4 bases from J, with 11 bases between. This CDR3 region has 14 residues. The CDR3 sequence: CASSLPGGTYGYTF. The CDR3 DNA sequence: TGTGCCAGCAGCTTACCCGGGGGAACCTATGGCTACACCTTC.